This entry is about one TCR beta chain. Its cognate antigen is unknown. This likely stems from a read error, as it lies one base from a far larger clone. CDR3-region Arm-PCR and iRepertoire HTBI primers produced the TCR beta libraries. One entry per CDR3 protein results from TCRdb running MiXCR on the multiplex PCR reads. The data show a few hundred thousand distinct CDR3 sequences, approximately 23% seen once. The data were obtained in a study of regulatory T cells in long-lasting Graves disease. CDR1 KGHDR and CDR2 SFDVKD come from the germline V gene. The CDR3 sequence is 11 residues long. The V end was cut by 6 bases, the J end by 5 bases, with 6 bases between. Study results and limitations: Persistent disease preferred TRBV28, TRBJ1-2 and TRBJ2-5; new disease, TRBV20-1 and TRBJ2-1.

Time point reported: persistent/refractory GD, antithyroid drugs over 5 years with positive TRAb. From RNA extracted from PBMCs, the TCR library was made. From an endocrinology department in Xi'an, China, came the patients. The specimen comprised peripheral blood mononuclear cells (PBMCs), sampled when the disease was refractory, from a patient treated with antithyroid drugs. This TCR came from a female donor with Graves disease. The chain uses TRBV24-1 and TRBJ2-5; D is ambiguous. The CDR3 spells CATSSGETQYF. The CDR3 coding sequence is TGTGCCACCAGTTCCGGGGAGACCCAGTACTTC.